This entry is about one T cell receptor beta chain. Its target is unknown. A single record per CDR3 protein comes from TCRdb applying MiXCR to the reads. The data show approximately 770,000 distinct CDR3 sequences, roughly 28% seen once. This record comes from a study of T cell repertoires in cytomegalovirus infection. Broader study findings: Identification of carriers of CMV plus the relevant HLA was performed using cumulative public TCR beta family frequency.

V was trimmed by 0 bases and J by 4 bases, leaving 16 bases between them. Germline CDR1 reads SGHKS; CDR2 reads YYEKEE (reference sequence). CDR3 length equals 17 residues. The V call is TRBV5-5, the J call TRBJ2-2; D possibly uses TRBD1 or TRBD2 (5 bases each). This TCR came from a human donor in good health (CMV status not recorded). Some clones in this sample may be carry-over from other donors' samples. Source: cultured CD8+ T cells from PBMCs, taken from culture after CMV antigen stimulation. CDR3 in DNA: TGTGCCAGCAGCTTGGCCTCGTTAGGGGAGCTCACCGGGGAGCTGTTTTTT. Its translation: CASSLASLGELTGELFF.